Below, 13 T cell receptor beta chains from the same sample are listed, as sequenced in a study of blood T cell repertoires in COVID-19. Assay used: immunoSEQ multiplex PCR; TCRdb lists only in-frame clones, some missing. The sample holds about 84,000 clones, 65% to 85% seen once. Sequencing input: peripheral blood. The receptor source for this set is a woman older than 75 with acute or convalescent COVID-19.

V gene TRBV5-4 combines with J gene TRBJ2-5; 7 nucleotides line up with TRBD2. Germline values: CDR1 SGHNT, CDR2 YYREEE (reference sequence). The V and J ends lost 2 bases and 0 bases, in that order; junction bases with no gene match: 4. The CDR3 length is 15 residues. The CDR3 coding sequence is TGTGCCAGCAGCTTACCCAGCGGGGACCAAGAGACCCAGTACTTC. Translating gives CASSLPSGDQETQYF.

The V and J genes are TRBV24-1 and TRBJ2-2; 7 positions match TRBD1. This CDR3 is built from 14 residues. Losses at the gene ends were 7 bases for V and 1 base for J; bases not matched to a gene: 2. In germline, CDR1 is KGHDR, CDR2 SFDVKD. CDR3 in amino acids: CATSRDRNTGELFF. In DNA form, the CDR3 reads TGTGCCACCAGCCGGGACAGGAACACCGGGGAGCTGTTTTTT.

A few counts support this clone. The genes are TRBV15 and TRBJ2-7, with D maybe TRBD1 (5 bases). The CDR3 consists of 13 residues. V lost 4 bases and J 0 bases, leaving 7 bases between the germline ends. Per germline, CDR1 LNHNV and CDR2 YYDKDF (reference sequence). In nucleotides, the CDR3 is TGTGCCACCAGCACAGGGAACTCCTACGAGCAGTACTTC. Residues: CATSTGNSYEQYF.

This clone was seen once. CDR3 residues: CASTERGGGYTF. The DNA of the CDR3 is TGCGCCAGCACCGAGCGGGGCGGGGGCTACACCTTC. The chain uses TRBV5-1 and TRBJ1-2; tentative D call: TRBD1 (5 bases). The CDR3 runs 12 residues. V was pared by 6 bases and J by 8 bases, with 14 bases between. Per germline, CDR1 SGHRS and CDR2 YFSETQ. The full variable domain, with the rest looked up from reference TRBV5-1 and TRBJ1-2, is KAGVTQTPRYLIKTRGQQVTLSCSPISGHRSVSWYQQTPGQGLQFLFEYFSETQRNKGNFPGRFSGRQFSNSRSEMNVSTLELGDSALYLCASTERGGGYTFGSGTRLTVV.

The gene calls are TRBV10-1 and TRBJ2-5, with a possible D match to TRBD2 (6 bases). Per the germline V gene, CDR1 is WNHNN and CDR2 is SYGVQD (reference sequence). The germline V and J ends were trimmed by 5 bases and 4 bases, with 23 bases remaining between them. This CDR3 region has 17 residues. CDR3 bases: TGCGCCAGCAGTTCTAGCGCATCCTGGTATTCGATAGAGACCCAGTACTTC. This codes for CASSSSASWYSIETQYF.

The chain links TRBV19 to TRBJ1-1, with TRBD1 matching over 7 bases. Unmatched junction bases numbered 9, after V lost 10 bases and J lost 1 base. The length of the CDR3 is 14 residues. Per germline, CDR1 LNHDA and CDR2 SQIVND (reference sequence). CDR3 sequence reads: CATNPGQPNTEAFF. The DNA for the CDR3 is TGTGCCACCAACCCGGGACAGCCGAACACTGAAGCTTTCTTT.

The chain employs TRBV28 and TRBJ1-3; no firm D call. From germline, CDR1 is MDHEN and CDR2 SYDVKM. CDR3 length: 14 amino acids. Between the trimmed V and J ends, which lost 3 bases and 0 bases, there was a span of 6 bases. The CDR3: CASSFLSSGNTIYF. The CDR3 nucleotides are TGTGCCAGCAGTTTTCTGAGCTCTGGAAACACCATATATTTT.

In this sample, this clone turned up a few times. This rearrangement joins TRBV19 to TRBJ2-7, with a weak D call TRBD2 (6 bases). This CDR3 region has 15 residues. Germline loops: CDR1 LNHDA, CDR2 SQIVND (reference sequence). V was pared by 0 bases and J by 3 bases, with 12 bases between. CDR3 region: CASSIEGGSLYEQYF. The CDR3 DNA sequence: TGTGCCAGTAGTATAGAGGGGGGATCCCTCTACGAGCAGTACTTC.

Comment on this clone: This may arise from a read error, as a much more abundant clone is one base away. V is TRBV7-2 and J is TRBJ1-6, with D maybe TRBD1 (5 bases). The germline V and J ends were trimmed by 1 base and 7 bases, with 5 bases remaining between them. The V gene's germline CDR1 is SGHTA and CDR2 FQGNSA. CDR3 length: 13 residues. CDR3 residues: CASSLEGNSPLHF. CDR3 in DNA: TGTGCCAGCAGCTTAGAGGGGAATTCACCCCTCCACTTT.

The J gene is TRBJ2-5, the V gene TRBV5-1; 9 bases are a match to TRBD1. The germline V gene encodes CDR1 SGHRS and CDR2 YFSETQ. The CDR3 has 14 amino acids. J gave up 4 bases and V 4 bases, and 5 bases lay outside the gene matches. This CDR3 reads CASSGGTGPETQYF. The CDR3 nucleotides read TGCGCCAGCAGCGGAGGGACAGGGCCAGAGACCCAGTACTTC.

The V gene is TRBV6-5, the J gene TRBJ2-7; 7 bases align to TRBD1. The V gene's germline CDR1 is MNHEY and CDR2 SVGAGI. After removal of 6 bases from V and 0 bases from J, the junction contained 5 bases not matched to a gene. The CDR3 is 14 residues long. CDR3 amino acids: CASSTRQGSYEQYF. For the CDR3, the DNA is TGTGCCAGCAGCACGAGACAGGGCTCCTACGAGCAGTACTTC.

This clone has more than one count but fewer than ten. The chain carries TRBV10-3 and TRBJ1-5, with TRBD1 identical over 8 bases. This CDR3 has 15 residues. J lost 8 bases, V lost 0 bases, and 6 bases had no gene match. Looked up from germline, CDR1 is ENHRY and CDR2 is SYGVKD. CDR3 in amino acids: CAISESRTGNEPQHF. Here the CDR3 DNA reads TGTGCCATCAGTGAGTCTCGGACAGGGAACGAGCCCCAGCATTTT.

This sequence joins TRBV7-2 and TRBJ2-1, with D perhaps TRBD2 (6 bases). The CDR3 has 15 amino acids. The V gene's germline CDR1 is SGHTA and CDR2 FQGNSA. V was trimmed by 2 bases and J by 6 bases, leaving 14 bases between them. The CDR3: CASSLQRVSFNEQFF. As DNA, the CDR3 is TGTGCCAGCAGCTTACAGCGGGTCTCGTTCAATGAGCAGTTCTTC.